This T cell receptor (beta chain) was sequenced during a study of cytomegalovirus exposure and HLA in healthy donors. Whole-study context: From HLA-typed donors, an early data release held about 85 million unique TCRs. Findings and limits, study-wide: TCR beta V- and J-gene trimming, according to a later analysis, was linked to a missense DCLRE1C variant.

Germline assignment: CDR1 MNHNS and CDR2 SASEGT. This CDR3 comprises 14 residues. The V gene lost 4 bases and the J gene lost 4 bases, with 13 bases spanning the gap. With regard to this clone: Its specificity is not known.

Primers for the PCR totalled 60 Vbeta and 13 Jbeta. Libraries were prepared by immunoSEQ multiplex PCR; TCRdb keeps only in-frame clonotypes and omits some of them. This sample's table has 95,000 to 150,000 clones. This TCR derives from a man between 18 and 29 years old in good health and CMV-seronegative. The chain recombines TRBV6-1 with TRBJ1-1; D might be TRBD1 (6 bases). Material for sequencing was PBMCs. The CDR3 sequence is CASSARGEGTEAFF. The CDR3 coding sequence is TGTGCCAGCAGTGCCAGGGGAGAAGGCACTGAAGCTTTCTTT.